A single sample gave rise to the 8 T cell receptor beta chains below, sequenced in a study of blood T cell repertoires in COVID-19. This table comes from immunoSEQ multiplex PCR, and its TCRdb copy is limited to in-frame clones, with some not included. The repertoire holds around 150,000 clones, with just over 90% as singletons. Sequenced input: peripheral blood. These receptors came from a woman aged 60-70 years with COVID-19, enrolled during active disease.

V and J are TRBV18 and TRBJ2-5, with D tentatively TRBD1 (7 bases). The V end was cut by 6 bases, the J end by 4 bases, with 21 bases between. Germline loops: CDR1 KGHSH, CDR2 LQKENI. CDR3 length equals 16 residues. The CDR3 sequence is CASSPVGGGAPETQYF. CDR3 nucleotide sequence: TGTGCCAGCTCCCCCGTCGGAGGGGGCGCCCCAGAGACCCAGTACTTC.

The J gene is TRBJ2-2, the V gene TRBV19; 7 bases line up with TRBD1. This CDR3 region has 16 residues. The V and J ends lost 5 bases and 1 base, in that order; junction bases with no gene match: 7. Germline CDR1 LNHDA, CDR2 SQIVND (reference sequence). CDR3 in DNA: TGTGCCAGTAGTCCGTCTAGGACAGGGAACACCGGGGAGCTGTTTTTT. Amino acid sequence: CASSPSRTGNTGELFF. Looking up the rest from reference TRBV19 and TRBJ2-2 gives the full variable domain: DGGITQSPKYLFRKEGQNVTLSCEQNLNHDAMYWYRQDPGQGLRLIYYSQIVNDFQKGDIAEGYSVSREKKESFPLTVTSAQKNPTAFYLCASSPSRTGNTGELFFGEGSRLTVL.

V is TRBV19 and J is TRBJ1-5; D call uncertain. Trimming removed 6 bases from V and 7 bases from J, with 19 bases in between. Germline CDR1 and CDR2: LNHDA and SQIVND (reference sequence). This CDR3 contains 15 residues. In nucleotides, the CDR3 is TGTGCCAGTAGCTTACAAAGCGGGGTCCAACAGCCCCAGCATTTT. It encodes CASSLQSGVQQPQHF.

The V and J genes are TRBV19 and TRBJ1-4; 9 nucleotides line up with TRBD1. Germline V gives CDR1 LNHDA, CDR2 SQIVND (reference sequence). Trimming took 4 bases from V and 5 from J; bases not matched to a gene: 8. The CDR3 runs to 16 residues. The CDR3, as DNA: TGTGCCAGTAGTAACCCTTGGACAGGGGCAAATGAAAAACTGTTTTTT. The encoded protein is CASSNPWTGANEKLFF.

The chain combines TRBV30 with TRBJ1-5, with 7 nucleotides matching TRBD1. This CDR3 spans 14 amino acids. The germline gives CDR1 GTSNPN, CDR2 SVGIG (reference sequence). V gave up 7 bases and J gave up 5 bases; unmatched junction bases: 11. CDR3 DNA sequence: TGTGCCTCGGTGGGTACAGGGGTGGATCAGCCCCAGCATTTT. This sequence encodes CASVGTGVDQPQHF. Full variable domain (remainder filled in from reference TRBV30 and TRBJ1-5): SQTIHQWPATLVQPVGSPLSLECTVEGTSNPNLYWYRQAAGRGLQLLFYSVGIGQISSEVPQNLSASRPQDRQFILSSKKLLLSDSGFYLCASVGTGVDQPQHFGDGTRLSIL.

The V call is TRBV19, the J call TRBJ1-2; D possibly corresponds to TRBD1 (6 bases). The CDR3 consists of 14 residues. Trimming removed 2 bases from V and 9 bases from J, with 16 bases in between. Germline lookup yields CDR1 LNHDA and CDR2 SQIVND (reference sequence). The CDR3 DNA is TGTGCCAGTAGTATACAGACAGCCACAGGGAGCTACACCTTC. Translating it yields CASSIQTATGSYTF.

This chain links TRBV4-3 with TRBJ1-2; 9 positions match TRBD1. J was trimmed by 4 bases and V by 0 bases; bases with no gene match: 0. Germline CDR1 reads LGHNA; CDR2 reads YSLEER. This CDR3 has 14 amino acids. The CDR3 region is CASSQETGGYGYTF. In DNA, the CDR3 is TGCGCCAGCAGCCAAGAGACAGGGGGCTATGGCTACACCTTC.

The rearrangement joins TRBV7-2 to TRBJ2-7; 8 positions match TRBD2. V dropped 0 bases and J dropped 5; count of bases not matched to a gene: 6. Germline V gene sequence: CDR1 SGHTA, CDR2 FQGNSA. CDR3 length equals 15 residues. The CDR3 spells CASSLAGLGRDEQYF. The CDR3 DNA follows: TGTGCCAGCAGCTTAGCGGGACTAGGGCGCGACGAGCAGTACTTC.